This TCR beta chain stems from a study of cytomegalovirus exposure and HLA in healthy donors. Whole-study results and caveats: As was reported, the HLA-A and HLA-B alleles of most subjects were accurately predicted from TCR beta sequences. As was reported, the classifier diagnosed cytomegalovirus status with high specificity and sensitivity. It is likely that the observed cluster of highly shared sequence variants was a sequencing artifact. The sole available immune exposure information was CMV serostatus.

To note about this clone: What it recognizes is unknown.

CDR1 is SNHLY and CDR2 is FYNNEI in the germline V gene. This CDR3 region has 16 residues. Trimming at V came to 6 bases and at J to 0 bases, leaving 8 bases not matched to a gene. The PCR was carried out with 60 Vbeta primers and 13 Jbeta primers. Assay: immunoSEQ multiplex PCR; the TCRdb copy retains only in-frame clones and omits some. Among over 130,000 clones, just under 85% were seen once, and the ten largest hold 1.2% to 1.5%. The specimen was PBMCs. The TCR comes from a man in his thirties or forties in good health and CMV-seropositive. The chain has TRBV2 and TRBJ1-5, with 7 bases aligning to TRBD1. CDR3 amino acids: CASSNEGTVSNQPQHF. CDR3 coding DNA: TGTGCCAGCAGCAACGAAGGGACAGTTAGCAATCAGCCCCAGCATTTT.